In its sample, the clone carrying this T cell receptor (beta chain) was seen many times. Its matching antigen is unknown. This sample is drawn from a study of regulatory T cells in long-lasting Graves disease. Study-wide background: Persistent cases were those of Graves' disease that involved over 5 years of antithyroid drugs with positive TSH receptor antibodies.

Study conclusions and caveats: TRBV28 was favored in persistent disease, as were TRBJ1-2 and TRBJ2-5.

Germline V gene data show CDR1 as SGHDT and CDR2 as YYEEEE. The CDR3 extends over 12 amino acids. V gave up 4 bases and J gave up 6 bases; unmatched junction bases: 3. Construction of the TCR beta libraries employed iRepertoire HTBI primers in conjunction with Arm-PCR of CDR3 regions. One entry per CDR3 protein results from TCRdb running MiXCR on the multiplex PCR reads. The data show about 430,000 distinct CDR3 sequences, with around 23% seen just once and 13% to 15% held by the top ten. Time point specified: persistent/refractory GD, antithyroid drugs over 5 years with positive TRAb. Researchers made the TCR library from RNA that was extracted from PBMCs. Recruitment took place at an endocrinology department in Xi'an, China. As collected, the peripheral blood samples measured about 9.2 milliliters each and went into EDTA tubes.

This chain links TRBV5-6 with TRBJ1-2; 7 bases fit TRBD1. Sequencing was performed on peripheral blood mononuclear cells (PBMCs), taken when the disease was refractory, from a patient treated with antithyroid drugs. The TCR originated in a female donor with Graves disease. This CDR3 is CASSRDRDGYTF. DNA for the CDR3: TGTGCCAGCAGCCGCGACAGGGATGGCTACACCTTC.